The 2 T cell receptor beta chains listed next were all sequenced from one sample in a study of Ad26.COV2.S vaccination and SARS-CoV-2 variants (dated by TCRdb to about 2021). Receptor amplification or capture employed the immunoSEQ multiplex PCR assay. Held by TCRdb, this immuneACCESS table contains in-frame sequences only and omits some clones. Under half of the omission traces to an unresolved V gene where checked; the cause of the rest is unknown. This sample is represented by about 410,000 clones; 70% to 90% of them were singletons. The ten largest clones add up to around 3.4% of the sample. Per the publication, the treatment or condition label means: some 19 received Ad26.COV2.S at low or high dose, single or two shots; roughly five received placebo; per-sample allocation not given. Repertoires of vaccine and placebo recipients were sequenced from samples taken on day 63 after the first injection.

This sample comprised peripheral blood, obtained in a trial of Ad26.COV2.S vaccine versus placebo. These receptors came from a person aged 18-60 years who received the Ad26.COV2.S COVID-19 vaccine or a placebo.

The V gene is TRBV15, the J gene TRBJ2-1; 11 bases agree with TRBD2. This CDR3 spans 17 amino acids. After removal of 0 bases from V and 7 bases from J, the junction contained 8 bases not matched to a gene. In germline, CDR1 is LNHNV, CDR2 YYDKDF (reference sequence). The CDR3 protein is CATSRDETSGVSNEQFF. CDR3 nucleotides: TGTGCCACCAGCAGAGACGAGACTAGCGGGGTATCGAATGAGCAGTTCTTC.

This chain joins TRBV19 and TRBJ2-5; D is ambiguous. Germline V CDR1 and CDR2: LNHDA, SQIVND (reference sequence). With 6 bases removed from V and 0 bases from J, the gap between germline ends came to 20 bases. The CDR3 sequence is 17 residues long. The CDR3 loop reads CASSTAVAPPYQETQYF. The DNA of the CDR3 is TGTGCCAGTAGCACCGCTGTCGCTCCGCCCTACCAAGAGACCCAGTACTTC. The full variable domain, completed using reference TRBV19 and TRBJ2-5, is DGGITQSPKYLFRKEGQNVTLSCEQNLNHDAMYWYRQDPGQGLRLIYYSQIVNDFQKGDIAEGYSVSREKKESFPLTVTSAQKNPTAFYLCASSTAVAPPYQETQYFGPGTRLLVL.